This T cell receptor (beta chain) emerged from a study of T cells after yellow fever vaccination. Study background: Fractions of limited cellularity were prepared by means of SMART-Seq v4 Ultra Low Input.

Study findings and constraints: Reappearing after the booster were most of the clones from primary vaccination (about 96% CD4, approximately 89% CD8).

On this clonotype: The target antigen is unknown.

Germline CDR1 and CDR2: MGHDK and SYGVNS. V gave up 2 bases and J gave up 6 bases; unmatched junction bases: 22. CDR3 size: 19 residues. Generation of TCR cDNA used 5'RACE template switching (which added a universal primer site and UMIs). MiXCR, run by TCRdb on the 5' RACE reads, gives a single entry per CDR3 protein. Here the sample spans about 360,000 distinct CDR3 sequences, 6.2% being singletons. The TCR sequence derives from a man aged 25 to 45 who received the YFV17D yellow fever vaccine. The genes are TRBV25-1 and TRBJ2-7; the match to TRBD2 covers 7 bases. The sample was PBMCs, taken 5 days after the yellow fever booster vaccination. The CDR3 here is CASSEQGLSPAAPYFEQYF. In DNA, the CDR3 is TGTGCCAGCAGTGAACAGGGACTATCTCCTGCGGCCCCGTACTTCGAGCAGTACTTC.